The present T cell receptor beta chain was sequenced within a study of OX40 agonist ivuxolimab in advanced cancers. Background on the study: Three partial responders included one hepatocellular carcinoma patient and two cutaneous melanoma patients.

The method was immunoSEQ multiplex PCR; TCRdb's version includes in-frame clones alone and lacks a portion of them. The sample has about 90,000 clones, approximately 91% seen once. This clone showed up just a few times. The antigen is undetermined. Trimming pared 7 bases from V and 3 bases from J, leaving 13 bases between. From germline, CDR1 is MDHEN and CDR2 SYDVKM. The CDR3 runs 14 residues. Study outcomes and limitations: Compared with CD4+, CD8+ T cells on average had more expanded clones. Some of the nonresponding patients also showed low levels of normalized T-cell clonal expansion.

The source of this sequence is an adult with an advanced solid tumor such as melanoma, head and neck, liver or kidney cancer. J is TRBJ2-1 and V is TRBV28; a weak D match, TRBD2 (5 bases). The material was CD4+ or CD8+ T cells sorted from blood, obtained in a trial of the OX40 agonist ivuxolimab. CDR3 amino acids: CASTSPGYYNEQFF. In nucleotides, the CDR3 is TGTGCCAGCACCTCACCGGGGTACTACAATGAGCAGTTCTTC.